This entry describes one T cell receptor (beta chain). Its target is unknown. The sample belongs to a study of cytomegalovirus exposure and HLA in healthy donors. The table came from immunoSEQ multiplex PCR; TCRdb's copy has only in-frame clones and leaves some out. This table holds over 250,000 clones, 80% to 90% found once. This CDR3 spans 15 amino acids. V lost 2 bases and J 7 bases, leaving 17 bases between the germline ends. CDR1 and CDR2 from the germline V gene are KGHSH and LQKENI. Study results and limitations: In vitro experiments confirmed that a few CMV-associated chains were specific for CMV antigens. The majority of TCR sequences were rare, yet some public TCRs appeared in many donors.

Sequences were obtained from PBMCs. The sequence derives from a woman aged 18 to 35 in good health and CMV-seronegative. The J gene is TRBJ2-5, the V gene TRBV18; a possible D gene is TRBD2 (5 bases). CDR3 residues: CASSPESTGGGTQYF. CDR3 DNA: TGTGCCAGCTCACCAGAGTCCACGGGTGGAGGGACCCAGTACTTC.